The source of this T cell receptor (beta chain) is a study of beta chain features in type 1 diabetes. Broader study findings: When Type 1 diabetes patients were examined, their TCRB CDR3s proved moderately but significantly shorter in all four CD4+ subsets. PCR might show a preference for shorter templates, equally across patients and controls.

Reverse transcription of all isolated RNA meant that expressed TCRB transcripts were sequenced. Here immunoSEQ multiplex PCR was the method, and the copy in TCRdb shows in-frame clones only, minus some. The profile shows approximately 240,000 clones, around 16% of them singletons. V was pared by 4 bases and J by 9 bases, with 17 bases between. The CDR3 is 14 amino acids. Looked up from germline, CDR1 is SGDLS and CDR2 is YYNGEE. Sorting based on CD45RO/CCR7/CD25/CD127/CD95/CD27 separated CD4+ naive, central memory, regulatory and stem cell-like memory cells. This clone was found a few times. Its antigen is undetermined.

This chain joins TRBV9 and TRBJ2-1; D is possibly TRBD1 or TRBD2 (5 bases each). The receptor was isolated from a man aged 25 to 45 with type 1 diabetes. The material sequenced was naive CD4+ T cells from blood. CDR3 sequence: CASSPPEAGGEQFF. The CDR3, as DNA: TGTGCCAGCAGCCCACCCGAGGCTGGGGGTGAGCAGTTCTTC. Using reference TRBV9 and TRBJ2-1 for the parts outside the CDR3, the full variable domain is DSGVTQTPKHLITATGQRVTLRCSPRSGDLSVYWYQQSLDQGLQFLIQYYNGEERAKGNILERFSAQQFPDLHSELNLSSLELGDSALYFCASSPPEAGGEQFFGPGTRLTVL.